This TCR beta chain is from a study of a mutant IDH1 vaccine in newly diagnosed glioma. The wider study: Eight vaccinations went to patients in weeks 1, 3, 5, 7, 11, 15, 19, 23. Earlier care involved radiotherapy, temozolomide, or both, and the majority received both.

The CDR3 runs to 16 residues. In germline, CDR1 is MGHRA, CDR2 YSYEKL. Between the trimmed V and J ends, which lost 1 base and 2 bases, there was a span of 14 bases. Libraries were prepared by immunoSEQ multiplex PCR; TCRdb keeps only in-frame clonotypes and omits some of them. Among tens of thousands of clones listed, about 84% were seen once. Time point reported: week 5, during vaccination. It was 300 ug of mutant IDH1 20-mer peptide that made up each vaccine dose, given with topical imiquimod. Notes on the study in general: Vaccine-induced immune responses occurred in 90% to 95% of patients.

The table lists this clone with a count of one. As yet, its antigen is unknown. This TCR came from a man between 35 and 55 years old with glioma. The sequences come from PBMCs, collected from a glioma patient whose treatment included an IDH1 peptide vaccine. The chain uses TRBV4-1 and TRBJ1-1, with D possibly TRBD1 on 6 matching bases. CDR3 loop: CASSQATQGPNTEAFF. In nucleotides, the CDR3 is TGCGCCAGCAGCCAAGCAACCCAGGGGCCCAACACTGAAGCTTTCTTT.